This TCR beta chain derives from a study of cytomegalovirus exposure and HLA in healthy donors. In this sample, this clone turned up once. The PCR employed 60 Vbeta primers together with 13 Jbeta primers. The protocol was immunoSEQ multiplex PCR, while the TCRdb copy is restricted to in-frame clones and leaves out a portion. Here the sample spans roughly 180,000 clones, 80% to 85% being singletons. Germline loops: CDR1 WSHSY, CDR2 SAAADI. The CDR3 spans 12 residues. Trimming took 2 bases from V and 5 from J, leaving 4 bases between them. This TCR came from a boy aged 2 to 10 in good health and CMV-seronegative. Sequencing was carried out using PBMCs. The J gene is TRBJ1-5, the V gene TRBV10-2; D gene ambiguous. CDR3 residues: CASSEPYQPQHF. In DNA, the CDR3 is TGCGCCAGCAGTGAGCCCTATCAGCCCCAGCATTTT.